Reported below is one T cell receptor beta chain. The target of this receptor is not known. Base qualities are not recorded, but no much larger clone differs from it by a single base. This sample's treatment or condition label indicates: roughly 20 received Ad26.COV2.S at low or high dose, single or two shots; about 5 received placebo; per-sample allocation not given. Repertoires of vaccine and placebo recipients were sequenced from samples taken on day 63 after the first injection. Between 29 July and 7 August 2020, Cohort 1b enrolled fewer than 30 adults aged 18-55 years at one site in Boston, USA. Ad26.COV2.S was a replication-incompetent adenovirus type 26 vector expressing a prefusion-stabilized SARS-CoV-2 spike protein from the original Wuhan strain. These data come from a study of Ad26.COV2.S vaccination and SARS-CoV-2 variants (dated by TCRdb to the early 2020s). In terms of the full investigation: Vaccine-arm donors came from COV1001, a multicentre, randomized, double-blind, placebo-controlled phase I-IIa trial of Ad26.COV2.S in healthy adults. Ad26.COV2.S was administered intramuscularly at 5 x 10^10 or 1 x 10^11 viral particles, either as a single shot or as two shots given 56 days apart. TCRbeta repertoire sequencing was used to assess the specificity and breadth of SARS-CoV-2-reactive T cell receptors after Ad26.COV2.S vaccination. The TCR-sequenced set comprised around 30 samples: roughly 19 Ad26.COV2.S vaccine recipients, 5 placebo recipients and 8 SARS-CoV-2 convalescent individuals. Trial participants were randomized into five groups of five: low-dose or high-dose Ad26.COV2.S given once or twice, or placebo on both occasions. Investigators did not know the trial group allocation while performing experiments and assessing outcomes. Study-level results and caveats: Non-spike TCR breadth was comparable between vaccine and placebo recipients, consistent with the vaccine containing only spike. After vaccination, substantial breadth of spike-specific CD8+ and CD4+ T cell responses was reported. The authors noted that total T cell responses may have been underestimated by the TCR breadth and depth analyses. Compared with placebo recipients, Ad26.COV2.S recipients showed higher spike-specific TCR breadth (P = 0.0014). The study was not powered for comparison of responses between vaccine doses or regimens.

The CDR3 covers 15 residues, taking in both the cysteine and the phenylalanine. The read is trimmed to its CDR3 DNA, 45 bases read in frame from base 1. V was cut back by 5 bases and J by 9 bases, leaving a gap of 17 bases between them. CDR1 and CDR2 are drawn from the germline V gene (reference sequence): SEHNR, FQNEAQ. The immunoSEQ Assay was used to sequence TCRbeta CDR3 regions. After extraction, genomic DNA underwent amplification by bias-controlled multiplex PCR, followed by high-throughput sequencing. As for the original processing: Collapsing and filtering of sequences were performed to quantify the absolute abundance of each unique TCRbeta CDR3 region. Usable DNA was measured by amplifying reference genes present in all nucleated cells, and TCRbeta template counts were normalized to that usable DNA to estimate T cell fraction. Repertoire TCRs were annotated as SARS-CoV-2-specific by exact matching of V gene, CDR3 amino acid sequence and J gene to a known reactive TCR set. MIRA supplied the reference SARS-CoV-2 TCR set, which was filtered for enrichment in COVID-19-positive ImmuneCODE repertoires so that public or cross-reactive TCRs were removed. Using the MIRA antigens, annotated TCRs were further analysed by specific ORF or by position within an ORF. Breadth was defined as the number of annotated unique rearrangements divided by the total number of unique productive rearrangements, and depth was defined as the summed frequency of the annotated unique rearrangements. Group comparisons of TCR breadth used two-sided Wilcoxon rank-sum tests. The table comes from immuneACCESS by way of TCRdb, which keeps in-frame sequences with V and J called. Part of the clones is missing from these tables; in studies checked, under half for an unresolved V gene and the rest for unknown reasons. The D gene and trimming were derived from the DNA, and the V and J assignments and clone size from that table. The sample table lists roughly 460,000 clones, about 88% of them with a count of one. The top ten constitute under 2% of the sample.

The receptor's source is a person between 18 and 60 years old who received the Ad26.COV2.S COVID-19 vaccine or a placebo. The specimen comprised peripheral blood, sampled in a trial of Ad26.COV2.S vaccine versus placebo. This sequence uses TRBV7-9 and TRBJ1-6; the D gene is not confidently resolved. The DNA sequence is given as TGTGCCAGCAGCACCGGAACAGCCGGAGCTTCACCCCTCCACTTT. Its product reads: CASSTGTAGASPLHF.